This T cell receptor beta chain is from a study of blood T cell repertoires in COVID-19. On the study more broadly: From the United States, Italy and Spain came samples of acute and convalescent COVID-19. T cells, B-cell-depleted T cells, or PBMCs provided the cDNA or gDNA that served as material.

Per germline, CDR1 MDHEN and CDR2 SYDVKM. CDR3 length: 14 residues. The V and J ends lost 2 bases and 2 bases respectively, with 9 bases between them. Per the original data handling: Cell counts per sample came from amplifying reference gene primers. The protocol was immunoSEQ multiplex PCR, while the TCRdb copy is restricted to in-frame clones and leaves out a portion. V, J and clone size were drawn from that table, and D and trimming were deduced from the DNA. The repertoire holds fewer than 500,000 clones, with roughly four fifths as singletons. The sequence was collected from a human donor with acute or convalescent COVID-19. The donor label of this sample is uncertain. The chain couples TRBV28 to TRBJ2-5; D remains unclear. The sequenced sample was peripheral blood. The CDR3, as DNA: TGTGCCAGCAGTTTAAGGAGTGGGCAAGAGACCCAGTACTTC. Translated, it gives CASSLRSGQETQYF.